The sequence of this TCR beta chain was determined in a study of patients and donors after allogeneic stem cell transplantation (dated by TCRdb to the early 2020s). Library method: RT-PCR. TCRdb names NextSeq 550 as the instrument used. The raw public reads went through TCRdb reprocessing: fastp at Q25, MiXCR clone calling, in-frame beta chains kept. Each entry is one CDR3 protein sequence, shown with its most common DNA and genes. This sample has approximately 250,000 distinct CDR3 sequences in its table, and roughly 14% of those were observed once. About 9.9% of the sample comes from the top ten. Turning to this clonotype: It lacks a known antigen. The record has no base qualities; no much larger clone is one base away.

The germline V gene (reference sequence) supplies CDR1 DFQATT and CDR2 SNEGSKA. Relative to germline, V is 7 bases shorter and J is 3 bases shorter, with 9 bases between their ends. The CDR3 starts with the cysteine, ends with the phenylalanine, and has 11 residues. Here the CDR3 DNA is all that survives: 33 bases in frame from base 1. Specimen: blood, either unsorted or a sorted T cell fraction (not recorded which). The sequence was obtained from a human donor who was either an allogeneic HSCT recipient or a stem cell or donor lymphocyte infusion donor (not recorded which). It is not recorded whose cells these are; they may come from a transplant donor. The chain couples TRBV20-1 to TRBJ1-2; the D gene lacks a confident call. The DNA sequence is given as TGCAGTGATTCGGGAGACTATGGCTACACCTTC. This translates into CSDSGDYGYTF.